Shown below are 6 T cell receptor beta chains from a single sample sequenced in a study of human T cells and chemical hapten exposure. Each CDR3 protein gets one entry after TCRdb re-called the RACE reads with MiXCR. This table holds roughly 42,000 distinct CDR3 sequences, more than 9% found once. Noted time point: patch test 2, 6 weeks after DPC sensitization. Treatment noted: therapeutic diphenylcyclopropenone sensitization with weekly scalp DPC. Total RNA was isolated from unfractionated whole blood. Sequencing was performed on whole blood, taken in connection with sensitization to the hapten diphenylcyclopropenone (DPC). These TCRs come from a woman aged 25 to 45 with alopecia areata. Some clones in this sample may be carry-over from other donors' samples.

The rearrangement links TRBV5-1 to TRBJ2-5, with 7 bases that match TRBD1. V lost 8 bases, J lost 5 bases, and 15 bases stayed unmatched. CDR1 is SGHRS and CDR2 is YFSETQ in the germline V gene. The CDR3 totals 15 residues. In DNA form, the CDR3 reads TGCGCCAGTGAACCACAGGGGCACCTGGGGGAGACCCAGTACTTC. Its protein is CASEPQGHLGETQYF.

CDR3 DNA sequence: TGTGCCAGCAGCCGGACAGGGGATGATAATGAAAAACTGTTTTTT. Its translation: CASSRTGDDNEKLFF. The rearrangement joins TRBV9 to TRBJ1-4; 9 bases agree with TRBD1. The CDR3 has 15 amino acids. The V segment lost 4 bases and the J segment 4 bases; nucleotides outside the gene matches: 5. Germline assignment: CDR1 SGDLS and CDR2 YYNGEE.

Many counts were recorded for this clonotype. The rearrangement uses TRBV3-1 and TRBJ2-3; tentatively, D is TRBD2 (5 bases). The CDR3 totals 15 residues. The V gene's germline CDR1 is LGHDT and CDR2 YNNKEL (reference sequence). The V and J ends lost 4 bases and 1 base respectively, with 12 bases between them. DNA for the CDR3: TGTGCCAGCAGCCTCGGGCCCGGGGGCACAGATACGCAGTATTTT. As protein: CASSLGPGGTDTQYF.

This clonotype was found a few times. This chain joins TRBV6-2 or TRBV6-3 and TRBJ2-7, with 7 bases matching TRBD1. With 2 bases clipped from V and 2 bases from J, the junction kept 3 bases outside the gene matches. Germline CDR1 and CDR2: MNHEY and SVGEGT. This CDR3 is built from 14 residues. The CDR3 is CASSYPTGTYEQYF. The CDR3 nucleotides read TGTGCCAGCAGTTACCCGACAGGGACCTACGAGCAGTACTTC.

The CDR3 coding sequence is TGTGCCTGGGCTAGCGGGGGGAGCTCCTACAATGAGCAGTTCTTC. Its translation: CAWASGGSSYNEQFF. The chain links TRBV30 to TRBJ2-1; TRBD2 matches 11 bases. CDR1 and CDR2 (germline): GTSNPN, SVGIG (reference sequence). CDR3 length: 15 residues. The V gene end was trimmed by 5 bases and the J gene end by 0 bases; junction bases not matched to a gene: 3.

This clonotype was picked up many times. The chain recombines TRBV28 with TRBJ2-2; D not certain. V shed 7 bases and J shed 4 bases, with 7 bases lying between them. The CDR3 runs 12 residues. Germline V CDR1 and CDR2: MDHEN, SYDVKM. The chain's CDR3 is CASKPGTGELFF. The CDR3 coding sequence is TGTGCCAGCAAACCGGGCACCGGGGAGCTGTTTTTT.